A single sample gave rise to the 25 T cell receptor beta chains below, sequenced in a study of cytomegalovirus exposure and HLA in healthy donors. With 60 Vbeta and 13 Jbeta primers, the PCR was carried out. Repertoires were generated with immunoSEQ multiplex PCR, while TCRdb's copy carries only in-frame clones and drops some. The sample records about 120,000 clones, approximately 8% being singletons. The sequencing sample was made of PBMCs. These receptors were taken from a woman aged 35 to 49 in good health and CMV-seropositive.

The genes are TRBV29-1 and TRBJ2-3; tentatively, D is TRBD2 (7 bases). V was pared by 5 bases and J by 1 base, with 16 bases between. Germline V gene sequence: CDR1 SQVTM, CDR2 ANQGSEA. The CDR3 is 15 amino acids. The CDR3 DNA sequence: TGCAGCGTTTCAAGGGGGGGGGACCGCACAGATACGCAGTATTTT. It translates to CSVSRGGDRTDTQYF.

V usage is TRBV25-1 and J usage is TRBJ1-1; 9 bases line up with TRBD1. This CDR3 contains 15 residues. The V and J ends lost 3 bases and 2 bases, in that order; junction bases with no gene match: 4. Looked up from germline, CDR1 is MGHDK and CDR2 is SYGVNS. DNA of the CDR3: TGTGCCAGCAGTGATCCGGGACAGGGAAACACTGAAGCTTTCTTT. Translated, it gives CASSDPGQGNTEAFF.

This clone appeared a few times. The rearrangement uses TRBV28 and TRBJ1-2; TRBD1 is a possible D gene (5 bases). Germline CDR1 reads MDHEN; CDR2 reads SYDVKM. V was trimmed by 6 bases and J by 0 bases, leaving 8 bases between them. This CDR3 has 13 amino acids. The CDR3 spells CASRSRANYGYTF. CDR3 nucleotide sequence: TGTGCCAGCAGGAGCAGGGCTAACTATGGCTACACCTTC.

J is TRBJ2-1 and V is TRBV4-1; possible D gene TRBD2, 6 bases. V lost 3 bases, J lost 4 bases, and 22 bases lay in between. The CDR3 is made up of 18 amino acids. CDR1 and CDR2 from the germline V gene are MGHRA and YSYEKL. The CDR3 loop reads CASSHEFRTIRGYNEQFF. The CDR3 DNA follows: TGCGCCAGCAGCCATGAATTCCGGACTATTAGGGGTTACAATGAGCAGTTCTTC.

Details on this clone: The sample contains more than one DNA sequence encoding this CDR3. The chain uses TRBV5-6 and TRBJ1-1; D uncertain. This CDR3 is built from 14 residues. Looked up from germline, CDR1 is SGHDT and CDR2 is YYEEEE. Trimming removed 0 bases at V and 4 bases at J, with 10 bases between. CDR3 sequence reads: CASSLAAAGTEAFF. CDR3 DNA: TGTGCCAGCAGCTTGGCAGCCGCAGGCACTGAAGCTTTCTTT.

The J gene is TRBJ2-7, the V gene TRBV5-1; D might be TRBD1 (6 bases). CDR3 length equals 15 residues. V lost 0 bases and J lost 2, with 12 bases in between. CDR1 and CDR2 (germline): SGHRS, YFSETQ. The CDR3 sequence is CASSLADRTAYEQYF. In DNA, the CDR3 is TGCGCCAGCAGCTTGGCCGATCGGACAGCCTACGAGCAGTACTTC.

The chain links TRBV9 to TRBJ2-7; D gene uncertain. The germline V and J ends were trimmed by 6 bases and 6 bases, with 13 bases remaining between them. The CDR3 consists of 12 residues. The germline V gene has CDR1 SGDLS and CDR2 YYNGEE. CDR3 amino acids: CASKADRGEQYF. The CDR3 DNA is TGTGCCAGCAAGGCGGATCGCGGCGAGCAGTACTTC.

This clone was recorded a few times. The genes are TRBV25-1 and TRBJ1-2; possibly TRBD1 for D (5 bases). The CDR3 is 14 amino acids. CDR1 and CDR2 from the germline V gene are MGHDK and SYGVNS. The V and J ends lost 2 bases and 6 bases respectively, with 13 bases between them. CDR3: CASSEPGETDGYTF. The CDR3 region has the DNA TGTGCCAGCAGTGAACCGGGGGAGACGGATGGCTACACCTTC.

This clone was seen more than once but under ten times. The J gene is TRBJ1-2, the V gene TRBV30; 10 bases are shared with TRBD1. Germline CDR1 and CDR2: GTSNPN and SVGIG (reference sequence). The length of the CDR3 is 15 residues. The trim removed 3 bases at V and 8 bases at J, leaving 12 bases unmatched. CDR3 coding DNA: TGTGCCTGGAGCGGACCCAGGACAGGGGGTCACGGCTACACCTTC. This translates into CAWSGPRTGGHGYTF.

The chain uses TRBV5-1 and TRBJ1-1, with D tentatively TRBD1 (6 bases). From germline, CDR1 is SGHRS and CDR2 YFSETQ. The ends were cut back, 0 bases at V and 4 bases at J, with 10 bases in the middle. This CDR3 spans 14 amino acids. CDR3: CASSLGGGGTEAFF. In nucleotides, the CDR3 is TGCGCCAGCAGCTTGGGGGGGGGCGGCACTGAAGCTTTCTTT.

This clone came up a few times. The chain couples TRBV2 to TRBJ2-7; 7 nucleotides line up with TRBD2. V trimming: 8 bases; J trimming: 0 bases; junction bases outside the gene matches: 7. Germline CDR1 is SNHLY and CDR2 is FYNNEI. The CDR3 contains 14 residues. The CDR3 DNA reads TGTGCCAGCCTCCTGCGGGGGAGCTCCTACGAGCAGTACTTC. Its protein is CASLLRGSSYEQYF.

This clone appeared a few times. V and J are TRBV7-7 and TRBJ1-3, with a possible D match to TRBD1 (6 bases). Germline-derived CDR1 and CDR2 are SSHAT and FNYEAQ (reference sequence). V lost 0 bases, J lost 8 bases, and 8 bases lay in between. The CDR3 spans 13 residues. DNA of the CDR3: TGTGCCAGCAGCTTAGCAGGGGGAGACACCATATATTTT. Translated: CASSLAGGDTIYF.

In this sample, this clone turned up a few times. The V and J genes are TRBV9 and TRBJ1-2; the D gene is possibly TRBD1 (5 bases). The germline gives CDR1 SGDLS, CDR2 YYNGEE. CDR3 length equals 15 residues. V lost 6 bases to trimming and J lost 0 bases, with 15 bases between them. In DNA form, the CDR3 reads TGTGCCAGCACCAGAACGACAGTAGCTAACTATGGCTACACCTTC. Its translation: CASTRTTVANYGYTF.

This clone was seen a few times. V and J are TRBV5-8 and TRBJ2-6; D is unresolved. The germline V and J ends were trimmed by 2 bases and 4 bases, with 10 bases remaining between them. Germline CDR1 reads SGHTS; CDR2 reads YDEGEE. CDR3 length: 15 residues. The CDR3 sequence: CASSFPNPGANVLTF. The CDR3 bases are TGTGCCAGCAGCTTTCCCAATCCAGGGGCCAACGTCCTGACTTTC.

This clone showed up just a few times. The gene calls are TRBV6-5 and TRBJ1-1, with D possibly matching TRBD1 (5 bases). Per the germline V gene, CDR1 is MNHEY and CDR2 is SVGAGI. Trimming stripped 5 bases from V and 5 bases from J, with 18 bases between. This CDR3 spans 15 amino acids. The CDR3 DNA reads TGTGCCAGCAGTCCCGACAGCCTCCTTAGGACTGAAGCTTTCTTT. Amino acid sequence: CASSPDSLLRTEAFF.

The rearrangement uses TRBV5-6 and TRBJ1-1; 9 bases are shared with TRBD1. CDR1 and CDR2 from the germline V gene are SGHDT and YYEEEE. This CDR3 region has 15 residues. V lost 4 bases to trimming and J lost 1 base; unmatched junction nucleotides: 5. CDR3 loop: CASSPWGQGNTEAFF. CDR3 sequence (DNA): TGTGCCAGCAGCCCCTGGGGACAGGGGAACACTGAAGCTTTCTTT.

This clone was counted a few times. The chain joins TRBV18 to TRBJ1-6; D might be TRBD1 (6 bases). From germline, CDR1 is KGHSH and CDR2 LQKENI. The CDR3 spans 14 residues. V was cut by 3 bases and J by 6 bases, with 9 bases left in between. The DNA for the CDR3 is TGTGCCAGCTCACCGGACAGTTTTAATTCACCCCTCCACTTT. Translated, it gives CASSPDSFNSPLHF.

This clone was detected a few times. The J gene is TRBJ1-4, the V gene TRBV5-1; D is unclear. Trimming stripped 4 bases from V and 6 bases from J, with 13 bases between. The CDR3 spans 14 residues. Germline CDR1 SGHRS, CDR2 YFSETQ. The CDR3 here is CASSRNKEDEKLFF. The CDR3 DNA reads as TGCGCCAGCAGCAGGAACAAAGAGGATGAAAAACTGTTTTTT.

The rearrangement uses TRBV11-2 and TRBJ2-3; D call uncertain. CDR3 length equals 12 residues. The V end was cut by 5 bases, the J end by 3 bases, with 6 bases between. Germline V gene sequence: CDR1 SGHAT, CDR2 FQNNGV. The CDR3 loop is CASSPSTDTQYF. For the CDR3, the DNA is TGTGCCAGCAGCCCCTCGACAGATACGCAGTATTTT.

The chain combines TRBV30 with TRBJ2-5; D perhaps matches TRBD1 (6 bases). CDR3 length: 15 amino acids. The germline gives CDR1 GTSNPN, CDR2 SVGIG (reference sequence). The ends were cut back, 4 bases at V and 1 base at J, with 16 bases in the middle. The CDR3 DNA reads as TGTGCCTGGACCCCATGGGGACAACCCCAAGAGACCCAGTACTTC. Translating gives CAWTPWGQPQETQYF.

The gene calls are TRBV19 and TRBJ1-2, with a possible D match to TRBD1 (5 bases). In germline, CDR1 is LNHDA, CDR2 SQIVND (reference sequence). With 10 bases removed from V and 2 bases from J, the gap between germline ends came to 14 bases. The CDR3 spans 13 residues. CDR3 sequence reads: CATRAGPNYGYTF. The CDR3 DNA reads TGTGCCACTCGGGCGGGGCCGAACTATGGCTACACCTTC.

This chain uses TRBV9 with TRBJ1-2, with TRBD1 matching 8 bases. V gave up 0 bases and J gave up 7 bases; unmatched junction bases: 8. Germline values: CDR1 SGDLS, CDR2 YYNGEE. The CDR3 is 15 amino acids. DNA for the CDR3: TGTGCCAGCAGCGTAGGCGGTGGACAGGGAGGTGGCTACACCTTC. This encodes CASSVGGGQGGGYTF.

Here the CDR3 DNA reads TGTGCCTGGAGTGTCAGTAGCGGGGGGGCTTATGAGCAGTTCTTC. This sequence encodes CAWSVSSGGAYEQFF. V usage is TRBV30 and J usage is TRBJ2-1; TRBD2 agrees at 11 bases. The CDR3 has 15 residues. With 0 bases clipped from V and 8 bases from J, the junction kept 6 bases outside the gene matches. CDR1 GTSNPN and CDR2 SVGIG come from the germline V gene (reference sequence).

The table lists this clone with a few counts. V is TRBV5-6 and J is TRBJ2-5; the D is unclear. The J call may be in error: the DNA end matches TRBJ2-7 better. Germline CDR1 and CDR2: SGHDT and YYEEEE. The CDR3 length is 13 residues. Here the CDR3 DNA reads TGTGCCAGCAGCTTTGGTTTTACCTACGAGCAGTACTTC. It yields the protein CASSFGFTYEQYF.

This clone was detected only a few times. The chain employs TRBV5-8 and TRBJ2-7, with 10 bases fitting TRBD1. Germline CDR1 reads SGHTS; CDR2 reads YDEGEE. This CDR3 contains 15 residues. J gave up 9 bases and V 3 bases, and 12 bases lay outside the gene matches. As DNA, the CDR3 is TGTGCCAGCAGCTCAGCCCCCGGACAGGGGGTCGGGCAGTACTTC. It is translated as CASSSAPGQGVGQYF.